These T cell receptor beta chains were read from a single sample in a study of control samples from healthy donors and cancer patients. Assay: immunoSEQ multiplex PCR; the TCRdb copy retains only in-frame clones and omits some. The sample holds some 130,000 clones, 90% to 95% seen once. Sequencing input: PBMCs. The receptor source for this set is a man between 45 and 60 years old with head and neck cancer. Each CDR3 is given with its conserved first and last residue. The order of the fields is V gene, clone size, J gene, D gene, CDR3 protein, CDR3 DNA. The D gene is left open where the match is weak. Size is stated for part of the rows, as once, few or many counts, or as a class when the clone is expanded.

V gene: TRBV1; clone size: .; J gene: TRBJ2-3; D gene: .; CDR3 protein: CTSSPRGTSDTQYF; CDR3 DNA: TGCACCAGCAGCCCCAGAGGGACGTCAGATACGCAGTATTTT
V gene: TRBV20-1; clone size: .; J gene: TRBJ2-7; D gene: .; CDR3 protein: CSARPYYEQYF; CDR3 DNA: TGCAGTGCTAGACCGTACTACGAGCAGTACTTC
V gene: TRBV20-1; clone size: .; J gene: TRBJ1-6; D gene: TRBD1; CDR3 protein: CSASDRTGSNSPLHF; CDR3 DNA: TGCAGTGCTAGTGATAGGACAGGGAGTAATTCACCCCTCCACTTT
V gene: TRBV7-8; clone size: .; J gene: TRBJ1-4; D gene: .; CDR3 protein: CASSRGRTNEKLFF; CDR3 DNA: TGTGCCAGCAGCAGGGGACGGACTAATGAAAAACTGTTTTTT
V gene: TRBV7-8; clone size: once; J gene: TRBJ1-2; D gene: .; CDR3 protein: CASSLVIKPSGAVGYTF; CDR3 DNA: TGTGCCAGCAGCTTAGTCATAAAACCATCAGGGGCTGTAGGCTACACCTTC
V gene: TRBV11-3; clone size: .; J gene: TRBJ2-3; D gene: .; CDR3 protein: CASSFTADTQYF; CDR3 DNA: TGTGCCAGCAGCTTTACAGCAGATACGCAGTATTTT
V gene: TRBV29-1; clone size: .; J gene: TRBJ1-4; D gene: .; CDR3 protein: CSVRQRFATNEKLFF; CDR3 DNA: TGCAGCGTTCGACAGCGTTTTGCAACTAATGAAAAACTGTTTTTT
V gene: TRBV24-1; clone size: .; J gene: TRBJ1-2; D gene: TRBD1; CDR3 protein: CATSDRTGIGYTF; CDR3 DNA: TGTGCCACCAGTGATCGGACAGGGATCGGCTACACCTTC
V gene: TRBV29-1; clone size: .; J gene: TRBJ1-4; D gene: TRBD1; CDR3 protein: CSVALPGGRDEKLFF; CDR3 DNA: TGCAGCGTTGCTCTCCCAGGGGGACGGGATGAAAAACTGTTTTTT
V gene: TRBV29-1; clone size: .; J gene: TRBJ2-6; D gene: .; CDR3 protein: CSAGGINAGANVLTF; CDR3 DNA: TGCAGCGCTGGGGGCATAAACGCTGGGGCCAACGTCCTGACTTTC
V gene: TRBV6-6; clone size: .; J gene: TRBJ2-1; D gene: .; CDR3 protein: CASSYRFNQENEQFF; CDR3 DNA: TGTGCCAGCAGTTACAGGTTCAACCAGGAGAATGAGCAGTTCTTC
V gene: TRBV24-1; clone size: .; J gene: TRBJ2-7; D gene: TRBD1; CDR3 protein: CATSDPGQGTYEQYF; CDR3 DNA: TGTGCCACCAGTGATCCGGGACAGGGAACCTACGAGCAGTACTTC
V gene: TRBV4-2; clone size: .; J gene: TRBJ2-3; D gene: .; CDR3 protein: CASSQESHANTDTQYF; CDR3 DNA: TGTGCCAGCAGCCAAGAATCCCACGCTAACACAGATACGCAGTATTTT
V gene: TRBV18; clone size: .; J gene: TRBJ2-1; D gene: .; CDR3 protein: CASSPSQAGNNEQFF; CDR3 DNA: TGTGCCAGCTCACCAAGCCAGGCGGGGAATAATGAGCAGTTCTTC
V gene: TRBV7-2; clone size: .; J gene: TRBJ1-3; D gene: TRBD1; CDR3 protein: CASSLEDRPIISGNTIYF; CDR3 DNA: TGTGCCAGCAGCTTAGAGGACAGGCCCATCATCTCTGGAAACACCATATATTTT
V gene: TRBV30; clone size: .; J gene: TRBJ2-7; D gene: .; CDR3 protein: CAWRGGANYEQYF; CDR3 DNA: TGTGCCTGGCGGGGCGGGGCTAACTACGAGCAGTACTTC
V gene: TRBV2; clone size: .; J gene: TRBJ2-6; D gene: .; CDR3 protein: CASSLETPASGANVLTF; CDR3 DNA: TGTGCCAGCAGTTTGGAGACACCGGCCTCTGGGGCCAACGTCCTGACTTTC
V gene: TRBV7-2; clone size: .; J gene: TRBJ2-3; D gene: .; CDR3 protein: CASSTYRDTQYF; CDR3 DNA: TGTGCCAGCAGCACCTATAGAGATACGCAGTATTTT
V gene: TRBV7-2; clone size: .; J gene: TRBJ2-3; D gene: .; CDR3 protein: CASSLRGEGWGTDTQYF; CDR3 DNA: TGTGCCAGCAGCTTAAGGGGTGAGGGGTGGGGCACAGATACGCAGTATTTT
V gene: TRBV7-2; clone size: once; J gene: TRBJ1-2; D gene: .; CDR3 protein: CASSLAGQGYGYTF; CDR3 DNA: TGTGCCAGCAGCTTAGCTGGGCAGGGCTATGGCTACACCTTC
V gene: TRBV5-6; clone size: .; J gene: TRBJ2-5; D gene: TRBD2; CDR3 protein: CASSPRTSGGWETQYF; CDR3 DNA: TGTGCCAGCAGCCCAAGGACTAGCGGGGGATGGGAGACCCAGTACTTC
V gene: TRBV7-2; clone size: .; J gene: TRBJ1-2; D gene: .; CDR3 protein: CASSLVVANGYTF; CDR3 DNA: TGTGCCAGCAGCTTAGTGGTGGCCAATGGCTACACCTTC
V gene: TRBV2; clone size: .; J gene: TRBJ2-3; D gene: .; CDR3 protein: CASSAGGYTDTQYF; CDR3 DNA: TGTGCCAGCAGTGCGGGGGGCTACACAGATACGCAGTATTTT
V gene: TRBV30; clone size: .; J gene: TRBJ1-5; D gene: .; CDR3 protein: CAWARGSGQPQHF; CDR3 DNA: TGTGCCTGGGCCCGTGGGTCCGGTCAGCCCCAGCATTTT
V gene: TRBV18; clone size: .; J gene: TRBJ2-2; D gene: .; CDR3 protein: CASSIDTGELFF; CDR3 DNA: TGTGCCAGCTCAATCGACACCGGGGAGCTGTTTTTT
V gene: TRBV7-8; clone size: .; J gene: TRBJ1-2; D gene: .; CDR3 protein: CASSLGRTYGYTF; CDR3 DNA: TGTGCCAGCAGCTTAGGGCGGACCTATGGCTACACCTTC
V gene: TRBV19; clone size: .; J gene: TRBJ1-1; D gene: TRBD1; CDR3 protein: CASMVDRVTEAFF; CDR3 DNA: TGTGCCAGTATGGTTGACAGGGTCACTGAAGCTTTCTTT
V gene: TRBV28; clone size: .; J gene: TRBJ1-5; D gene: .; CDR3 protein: CASKVLSNQPQHF; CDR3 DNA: TGTGCCAGCAAAGTGCTTAGCAATCAGCCCCAGCATTTT
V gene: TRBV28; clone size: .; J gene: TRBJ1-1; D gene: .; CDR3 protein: CASSLASSGGREAFF; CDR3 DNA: TGTGCCAGCAGTTTAGCAAGTAGCGGGGGGCGGGAAGCTTTCTTT
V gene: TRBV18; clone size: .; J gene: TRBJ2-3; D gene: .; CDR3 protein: CASSSVGGTDTQYF; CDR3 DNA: TGTGCCAGCTCATCAGTCGGGGGCACAGATACGCAGTATTTT
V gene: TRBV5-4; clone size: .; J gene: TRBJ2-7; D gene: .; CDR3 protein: CASSRDWANYEQYF; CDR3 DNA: TGTGCCAGCAGCCGGGATTGGGCCAACTACGAGCAGTACTTC
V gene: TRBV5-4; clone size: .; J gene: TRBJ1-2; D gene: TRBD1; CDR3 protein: CASSWTGGVYGYTF; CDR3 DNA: TGTGCCAGCAGCTGGACAGGGGGTGTTTATGGCTACACCTTC
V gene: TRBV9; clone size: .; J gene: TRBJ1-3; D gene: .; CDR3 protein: CASSVDRPSSGNTIYF; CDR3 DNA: TGTGCCAGCAGCGTCGATCGACCGAGCTCTGGAAACACCATATATTTT
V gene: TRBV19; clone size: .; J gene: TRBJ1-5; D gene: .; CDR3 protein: CASSTYRSNQPQHF; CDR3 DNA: TGTGCCAGTAGTACCTATCGCAGCAATCAGCCCCAGCATTTT
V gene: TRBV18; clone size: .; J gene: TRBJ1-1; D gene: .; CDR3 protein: CASSPVHGDTEAFF; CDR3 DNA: TGTGCCAGCTCACCCGTACATGGGGACACTGAAGCTTTCTTT
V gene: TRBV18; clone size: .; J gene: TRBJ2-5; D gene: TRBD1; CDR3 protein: CASSTNRGQETQYF; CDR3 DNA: TGTGCCAGCTCAACCAACAGGGGCCAAGAGACCCAGTACTTC
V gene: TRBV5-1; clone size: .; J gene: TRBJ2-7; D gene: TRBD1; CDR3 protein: CASSFRQGATYEQYF; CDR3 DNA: TGCGCCAGCAGCTTTCGACAGGGGGCAACCTACGAGCAGTACTTC
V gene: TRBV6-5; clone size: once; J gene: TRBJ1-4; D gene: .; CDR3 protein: CASSQVMDEKLFF; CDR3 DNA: TGTGCCTCCTCCCAGGTGATGGATGAAAAACTGTTTTTT
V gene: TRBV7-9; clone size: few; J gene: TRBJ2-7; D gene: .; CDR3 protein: CASSLDRTYEQYF; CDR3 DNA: TGTGCCAGCAGCCTGGACAGAACCTACGAGCAGTACTTC
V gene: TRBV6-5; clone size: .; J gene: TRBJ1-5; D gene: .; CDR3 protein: CASSTGVHQPQHF; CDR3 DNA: TGTGCCAGCAGTACTGGGGTCCATCAGCCCCAGCATTTT
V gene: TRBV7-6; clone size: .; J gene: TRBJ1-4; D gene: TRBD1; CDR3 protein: CASSRWTGAANEKLFF; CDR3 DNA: TGTGCCAGCAGCCGATGGACAGGTGCGGCTAATGAAAAACTGTTTTTT
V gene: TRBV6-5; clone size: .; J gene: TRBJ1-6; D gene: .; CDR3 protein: CASEANSPLHF; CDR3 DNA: TGTGCCAGCGAAGCAAATTCACCCCTCCACTTT
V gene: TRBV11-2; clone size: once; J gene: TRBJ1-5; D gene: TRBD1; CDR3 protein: CASSSRVQGVGQPQHF; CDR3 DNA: TGTGCCAGCAGCTCACGAGTTCAGGGGGTGGGCCAGCCCCAGCATTTT
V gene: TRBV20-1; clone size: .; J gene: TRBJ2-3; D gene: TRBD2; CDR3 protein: CSATERGGRTDTQYF; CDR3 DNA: TGCAGTGCTACTGAGCGGGGGGGCCGCACAGATACGCAGTATTTT
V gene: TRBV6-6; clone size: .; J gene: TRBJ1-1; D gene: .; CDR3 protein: CASSHRRTEAFF; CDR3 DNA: TGTGCCAGCAGTCACAGACGGACTGAAGCTTTCTTT
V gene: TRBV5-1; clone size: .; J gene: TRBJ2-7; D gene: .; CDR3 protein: CASSLGTEDEQYF; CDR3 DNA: TGCGCCAGCAGCTTGGGAACTGAGGACGAGCAGTACTTC
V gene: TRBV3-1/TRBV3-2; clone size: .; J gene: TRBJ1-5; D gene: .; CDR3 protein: CASSPEGGGVNQPQHF; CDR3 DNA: TGTGCCAGCAGCCCGGAAGGCGGGGGGGTCAATCAGCCCCAGCATTTT
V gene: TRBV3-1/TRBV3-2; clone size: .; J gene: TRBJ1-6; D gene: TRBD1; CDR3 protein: CASSQGAGGKDSPLHF; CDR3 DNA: TGTGCCAGCAGCCAGGGGGCAGGGGGTAAGGATTCACCCCTCCACTTT
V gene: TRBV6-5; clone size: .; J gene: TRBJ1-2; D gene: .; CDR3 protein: CASTGTLQFNYGYTF; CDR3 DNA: TGTGCCAGCACCGGGACACTTCAATTCAACTATGGCTACACCTTC
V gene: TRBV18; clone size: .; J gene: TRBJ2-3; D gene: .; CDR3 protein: CASSPPPGASTDTQYF; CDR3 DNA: TGTGCCAGCTCACCACCCCCAGGCGCTAGCACAGATACGCAGTATTTT
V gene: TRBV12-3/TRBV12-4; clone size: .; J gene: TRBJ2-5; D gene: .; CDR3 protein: CASSSSETQYF; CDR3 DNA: TGTGCCAGCAGCTCGTCCGAGACCCAGTACTTC
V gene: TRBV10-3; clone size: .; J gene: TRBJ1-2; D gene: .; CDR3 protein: CAISEAEEGGDYGYTF; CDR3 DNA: TGTGCCATCAGTGAGGCGGAGGAGGGAGGTGACTATGGCTACACCTTC
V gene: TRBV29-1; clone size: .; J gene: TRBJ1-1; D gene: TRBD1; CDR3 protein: CSVPPQGAEAFF; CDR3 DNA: TGCAGCGTCCCCCCGCAGGGGGCTGAAGCTTTCTTT